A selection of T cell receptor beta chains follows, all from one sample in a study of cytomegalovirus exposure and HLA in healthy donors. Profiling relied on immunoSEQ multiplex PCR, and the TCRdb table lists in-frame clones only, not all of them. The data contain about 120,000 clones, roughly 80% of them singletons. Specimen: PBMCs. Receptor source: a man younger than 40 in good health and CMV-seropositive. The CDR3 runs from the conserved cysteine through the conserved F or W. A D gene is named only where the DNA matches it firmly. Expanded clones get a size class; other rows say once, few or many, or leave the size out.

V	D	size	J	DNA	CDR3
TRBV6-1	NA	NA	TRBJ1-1	TGTGCCAGCAGTGAAGAAGGGGCGGACACTGAAGCTTTTTTT	CASSEEGADTEAFF
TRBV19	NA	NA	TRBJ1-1	TGTGCCAGTAGTATTCGGGCAGGGATCACTGAAGCTTTCTTT	CASSIRAGITEAFF
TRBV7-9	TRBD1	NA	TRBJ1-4	TGTGCCAGCAGCGAACAGGGGAAGAAACTGTTTTTT	CASSEQGKKLFF
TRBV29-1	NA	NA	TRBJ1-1	TGCAGCGCACGTCAACGAGGTGAAGCTTTCTTT	CSARQRGEAFF
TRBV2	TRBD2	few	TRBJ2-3	TGTGCCAGCAGTCAATTGTTTGGAGCGGGAGACGTAGATACGCAGTATTTT	CASSQLFGAGDVDTQYF
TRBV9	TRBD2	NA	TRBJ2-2	TGTGCCAGCAGCGTATCCCCAATGGGGGGGACCGGGGAGCTGTTTTTT	CASSVSPMGGTGELFF
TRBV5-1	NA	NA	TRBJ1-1	TGCGCCAGCGCAAGAGTCCGGGCAACAGGATGGAACACTGAAGCCTTCTTT	CASARVRATGWNTEAFF
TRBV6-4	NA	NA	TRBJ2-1	TGTGCCAGCAGTGTCCATCCCGTAGGGGGGGCTTACAATGAGCAGTTCTTC	CASSVHPVGGAYNEQFF
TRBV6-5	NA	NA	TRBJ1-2	TGTGCCAGCAGCCGACACCGGGAAGACTATGGCTACACCTTC	CASSRHREDYGYTF
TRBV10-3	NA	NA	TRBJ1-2	TGTGCCATCAGTGAGGACACAGGGAAAGCTGGCTACACCTTC	CAISEDTGKAGYTF
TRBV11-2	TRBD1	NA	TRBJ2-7	TGTGCCAGCAGCACGCGTTTTTCCGGGACAGACTCCTACGAGCAGTACTTC	CASSTRFSGTDSYEQYF
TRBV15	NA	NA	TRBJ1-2	TGTGCCACCAGCAGAGGGGATGTGAGCGGCGGTGGCTACACCTTC	CATSRGDVSGGGYTF
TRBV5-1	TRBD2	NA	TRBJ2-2	TGCGCCAGCAGCTCAGGACTAGCGGGAAACACCGGGGAGCTGTTTTTT	CASSSGLAGNTGELFF
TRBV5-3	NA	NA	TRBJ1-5	TGTGCCAGAAGCTTGGTGAAGGGGCAGCCCCAGCATTTT	CARSLVKGQPQHF
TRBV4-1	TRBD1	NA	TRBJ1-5	TGCGCCAGCAGCCAAGCGACAGGGGGCGATAACAATCAGCCCCAGCATTTT	CASSQATGGDNNQPQHF
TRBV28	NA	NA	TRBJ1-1	TGTGCCAGCAGTTTATGGGCAGGCATGAACACTGAAGCTTTCTTT	CASSLWAGMNTEAFF
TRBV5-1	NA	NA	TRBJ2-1	TGCGCCAGCAGCTTGATAGATGAGCAGTTCTTC	CASSLIDEQFF
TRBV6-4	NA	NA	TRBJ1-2	TGTGCCACCTCCGTGGGAGGTCCTACTAGTAGGGGCTACACCTTC	CATSVGGPTSRGYTF
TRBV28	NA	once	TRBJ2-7	TGTGCCAGCAGTTTAATAAACGAGCAGTACTTC	CASSLINEQYF
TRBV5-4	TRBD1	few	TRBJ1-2	TGTGCCAGCAGCTGGCTGGGCCGCCAGGGGGCACTTTCTGGCTACACCTTC	CASSWLGRQGALSGYTF
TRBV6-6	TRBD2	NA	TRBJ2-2	TGTGCCAGCAGTTACCTAGCGGAGTTCACCGGGGAGCTGTTTTTT	CASSYLAEFTGELFF
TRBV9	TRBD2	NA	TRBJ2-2	TGTGCCAGCAGCGAGGGGGCCGCTAGCGGGAGCACCGGGGAGCTGTTTTTT	CASSEGAASGSTGELFF
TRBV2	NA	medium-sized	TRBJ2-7	TGTGCCAGCGACCTAGGAAACTCCTACGAGCAGTACTTC	CASDLGNSYEQYF
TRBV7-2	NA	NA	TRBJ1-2	TGTGCCAGCAGCCCTCCTGGGAGGACGGGCTACACCTTC	CASSPPGRTGYTF
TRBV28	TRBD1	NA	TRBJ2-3	TGTGCCAGCAGTTTAGGCCCCGGGACAGACGTGGATACGCAGTATTTT	CASSLGPGTDVDTQYF
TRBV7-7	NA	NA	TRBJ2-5	TGTGCCAGCAGCCAAACCAGGGGAGAGACCCAGTACTTC	CASSQTRGETQYF
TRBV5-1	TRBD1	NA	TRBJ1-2	TGCGCCAGCAGCCCTAGCCTGACAGGGAGCTATGGCTACACCTTC	CASSPSLTGSYGYTF
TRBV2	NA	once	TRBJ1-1	TGTGCCAGCAGTGACCTGCGTGGAGATGAAGCTTTCTTT	CASSDLRGDEAFF
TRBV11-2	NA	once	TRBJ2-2	TGTGCCAGCAGCCCGGGACTCAACACCGGGGAGCTGTTTTTT	CASSPGLNTGELFF
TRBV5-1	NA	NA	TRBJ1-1	TGCGCCAGCAGTACCGACGGAGCCCTTTTCACTGAAGCTTTCTTT	CASSTDGALFTEAFF
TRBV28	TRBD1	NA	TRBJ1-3	TGTGCCAGCAGTAACTCCGGGACAGGGGGCATTGGAAACACCATATATTTT	CASSNSGTGGIGNTIYF
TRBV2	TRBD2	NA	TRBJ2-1	TGTGCCAGCAACTCAGAGCGGGGGGCTTACAATGAGCAGTTCTTC	CASNSERGAYNEQFF
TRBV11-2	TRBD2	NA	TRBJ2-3	TGTGCCAGCAGCTTTCTAGCGGGGGGCGCGATGAGGACAGATACGCAGTATTTT	CASSFLAGGAMRTDTQYF
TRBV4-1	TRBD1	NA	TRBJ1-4	TGCGCCAGCAGCCAGCTTGGCCGGGACAGGGTTGGAAAACTGTTTTTT	CASSQLGRDRVGKLFF
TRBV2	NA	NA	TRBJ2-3	TGTGCCAGCAGTGAACCTGATACGCAGTATTTT	CASSEPDTQYF
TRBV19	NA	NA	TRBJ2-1	TGTGCCAGTAGCCCTTGGGGGAGCGGGAATGAGCAGTTCTTC	CASSPWGSGNEQFF
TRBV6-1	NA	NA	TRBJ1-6	TGTGCCAGCAGTGAAGAGTCAGGAAGCTCCTATAATTCACCCCTCCACTTT	CASSEESGSSYNSPLHF
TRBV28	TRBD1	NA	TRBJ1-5	TGTGCCAGCAGCCTCAACGGACAGGGACAGCCCCAGCATTTT	CASSLNGQGQPQHF
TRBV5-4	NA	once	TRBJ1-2	TGTGCCAGCAGCCCACAGGGTAGGGGCTACACCTTC	CASSPQGRGYTF
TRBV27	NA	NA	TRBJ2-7	TGTGCCAGCAGGGCCGGGTTCTCCTACGAGCAGTACTTC	CASRAGFSYEQYF
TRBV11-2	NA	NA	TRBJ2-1	TGTGCCAGCAGCTCCAACCCTAGGCGCGGTGAGCAGTTCTTC	CASSSNPRRGEQFF
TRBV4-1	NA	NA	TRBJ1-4	TGCGCCAGCAGCCAAGATAATCGGGATGGTAATGAAAAACTGTTTTTT	CASSQDNRDGNEKLFF
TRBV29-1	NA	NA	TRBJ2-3	TGCAGCGTTTCCGGGACACAAGATACGCAGTATTTT	CSVSGTQDTQYF
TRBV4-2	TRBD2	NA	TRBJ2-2	TGTGCCAGCAGCGCAAGACTAGCGGGAGTTCGGACCGGGGAGCTGTTTTTT	CASSARLAGVRTGELFF
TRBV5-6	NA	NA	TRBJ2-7	TGTGCCAGCAGCTTAGGAGGGTCGGACGAGCAGTACTTC	CASSLGGSDEQYF
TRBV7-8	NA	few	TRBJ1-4	TGTGCCAGCAGCTTAAACAGTCTCACAGGGCGGATGAATGAAAAACTGTTTTTT	CASSLNSLTGRMNEKLFF
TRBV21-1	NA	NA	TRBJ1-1	TGTGCCAGCAGCAAAAGTAAGGGGGCTGAAGCTTTCTTT	CASSKSKGAEAFF
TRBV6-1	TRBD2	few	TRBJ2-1	TGTGCCAGCGCCCGCGGGGGGGCAGACAATGAGCAGTTCTTC	CASARGGADNEQFF
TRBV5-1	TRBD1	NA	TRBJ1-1	TGCGCCAGCAGCTCGGGACAGGGGGGGACTGAAGCTTTCTTT	CASSSGQGGTEAFF
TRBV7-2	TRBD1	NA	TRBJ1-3	TGTGCCAGCAGCTTAGTGGGACAGGGATTGGGGGGAAACACCATATATTTT	CASSLVGQGLGGNTIYF
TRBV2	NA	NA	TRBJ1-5	TGTGCCAGCAGTATGCAGGGGATTAGCAATCAGCCCCAGCATTTT	CASSMQGISNQPQHF
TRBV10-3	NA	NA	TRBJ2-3	TGTGCCACGCGGGAAGGTTCCGGCGGGCATAGCACAGATACGCAGTATTTT	CATREGSGGHSTDTQYF
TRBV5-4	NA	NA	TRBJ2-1	TGTGCCAGCAGCGGACTTCCGGGGGGCGCCTACAATGAGCAGTTCTTC	CASSGLPGGAYNEQFF
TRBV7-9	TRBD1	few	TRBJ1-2	TGTGCCAGCAGTAGGCTCGGGACAGGGGTGGATGGCTACACCTTC	CASSRLGTGVDGYTF
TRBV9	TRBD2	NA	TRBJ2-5	TGTGCCAGCAGCCCGGGGACTACCCGTCAAGAGACCCAGTACTTC	CASSPGTTRQETQYF